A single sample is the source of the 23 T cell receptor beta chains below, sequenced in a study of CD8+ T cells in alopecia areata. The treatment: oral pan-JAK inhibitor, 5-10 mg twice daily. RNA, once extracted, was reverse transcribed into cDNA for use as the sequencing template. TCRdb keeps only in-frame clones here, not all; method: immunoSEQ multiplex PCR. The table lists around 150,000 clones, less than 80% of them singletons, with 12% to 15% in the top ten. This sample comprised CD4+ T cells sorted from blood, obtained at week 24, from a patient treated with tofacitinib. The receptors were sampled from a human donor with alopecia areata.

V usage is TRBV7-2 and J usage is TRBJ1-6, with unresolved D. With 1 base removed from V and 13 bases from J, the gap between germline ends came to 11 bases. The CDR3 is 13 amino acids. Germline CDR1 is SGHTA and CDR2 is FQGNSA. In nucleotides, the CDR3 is TGTGCCAGCAGCTTAGATCTTAGATCCCCCCTCCACTTT. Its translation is CASSLDLRSPLHF.

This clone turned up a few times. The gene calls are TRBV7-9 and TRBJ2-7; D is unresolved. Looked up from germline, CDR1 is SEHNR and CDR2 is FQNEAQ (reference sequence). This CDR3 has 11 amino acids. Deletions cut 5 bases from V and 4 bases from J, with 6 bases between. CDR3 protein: CASSAHYEQYF. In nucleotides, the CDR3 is TGTGCCAGCAGCGCCCATTACGAGCAGTACTTC.

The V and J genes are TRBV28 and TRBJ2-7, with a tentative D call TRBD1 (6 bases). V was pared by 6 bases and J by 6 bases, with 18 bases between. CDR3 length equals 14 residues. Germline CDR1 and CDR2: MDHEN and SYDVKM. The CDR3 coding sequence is TGTGCCAGCAGCGCACACAGGGATTTGGGCGAGCAGTACTTC. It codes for CASSAHRDLGEQYF.

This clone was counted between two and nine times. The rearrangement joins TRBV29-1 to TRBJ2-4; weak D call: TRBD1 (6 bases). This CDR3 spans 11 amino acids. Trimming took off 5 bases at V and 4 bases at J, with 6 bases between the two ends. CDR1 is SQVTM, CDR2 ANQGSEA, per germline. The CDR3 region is CSVTGKNIQYF. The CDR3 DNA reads TGCAGCGTTACAGGGAAAAACATTCAGTACTTC.

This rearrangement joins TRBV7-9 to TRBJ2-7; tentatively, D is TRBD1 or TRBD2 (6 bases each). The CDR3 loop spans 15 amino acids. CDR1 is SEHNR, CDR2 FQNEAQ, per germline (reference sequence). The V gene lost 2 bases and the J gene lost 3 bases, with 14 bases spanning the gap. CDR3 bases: TGTGCCAGCAGCTTATCCGGGGGCACGGGCTACGAGCAGTACTTC. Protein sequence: CASSLSGGTGYEQYF.

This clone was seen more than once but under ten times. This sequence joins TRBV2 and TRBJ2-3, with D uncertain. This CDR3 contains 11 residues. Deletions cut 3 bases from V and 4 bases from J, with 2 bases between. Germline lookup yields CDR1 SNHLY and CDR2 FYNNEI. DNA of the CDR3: TGTGCCAGCAGTGACGCAGATACGCAGTATTTT. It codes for CASSDADTQYF.

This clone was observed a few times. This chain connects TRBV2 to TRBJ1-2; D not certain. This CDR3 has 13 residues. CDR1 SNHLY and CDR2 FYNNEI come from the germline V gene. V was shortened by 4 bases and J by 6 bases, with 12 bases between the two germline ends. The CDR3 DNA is TGTGCCAGCAGTGGTAGAGAGAAGGATGGCTACACCTTC. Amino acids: CASSGREKDGYTF. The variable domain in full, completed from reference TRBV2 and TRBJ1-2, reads EPEVTQTPSHQVTQMGQEVILRCVPISNHLYFYWYRQILGQKVEFLVSFYNNEISEKSEIFDDQFSVERPDGSNFTLKIRSTKLEDSAMYFCASSGREKDGYTFGSGTRLTVV.

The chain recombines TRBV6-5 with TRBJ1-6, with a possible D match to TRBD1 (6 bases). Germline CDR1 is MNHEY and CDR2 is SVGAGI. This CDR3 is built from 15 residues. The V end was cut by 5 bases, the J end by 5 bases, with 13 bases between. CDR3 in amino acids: CASSQQGLNNSPLHF. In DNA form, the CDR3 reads TGTGCCAGCAGTCAACAGGGACTTAATAATTCACCCCTCCACTTT.

The CDR3 sequence: CSVEEGLGERVGNQPQHF. CDR3 bases: TGCAGCGTTGAAGAGGGACTCGGGGAGCGAGTAGGGAATCAGCCCCAGCATTTT. The chain recombines TRBV29-1 with TRBJ1-5, with D perhaps TRBD1 (5 bases). CDR3 length equals 18 residues. Per germline, CDR1 SQVTM and CDR2 ANQGSEA. Trimming took 0 bases from V and 4 from J, leaving 22 bases between them.

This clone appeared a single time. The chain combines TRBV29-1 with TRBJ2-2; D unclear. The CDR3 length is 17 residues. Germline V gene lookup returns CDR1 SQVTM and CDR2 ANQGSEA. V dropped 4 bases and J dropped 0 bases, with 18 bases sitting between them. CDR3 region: CSVGGQALVANTGELFF. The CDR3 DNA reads TGCAGCGTTGGAGGTCAGGCCTTGGTAGCGAACACCGGGGAGCTGTTTTTT.

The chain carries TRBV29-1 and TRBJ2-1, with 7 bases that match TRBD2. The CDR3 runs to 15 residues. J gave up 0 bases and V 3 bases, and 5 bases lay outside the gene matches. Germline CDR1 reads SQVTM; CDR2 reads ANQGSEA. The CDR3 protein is CSVEGAGHSYNEQFF. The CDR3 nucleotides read TGCAGCGTTGAGGGAGCGGGGCACTCCTACAATGAGCAGTTCTTC.

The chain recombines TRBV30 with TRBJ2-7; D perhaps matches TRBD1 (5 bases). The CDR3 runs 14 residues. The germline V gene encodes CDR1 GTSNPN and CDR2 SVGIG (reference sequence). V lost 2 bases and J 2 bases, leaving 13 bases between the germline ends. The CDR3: CAWSRRVFPYEQYF. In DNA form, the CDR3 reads TGTGCCTGGAGTCGCAGGGTATTTCCCTACGAGCAGTACTTC. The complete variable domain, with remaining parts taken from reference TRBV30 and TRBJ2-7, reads SQTIHQWPATLVQPVGSPLSLECTVEGTSNPNLYWYRQAAGRGLQLLFYSVGIGQISSEVPQNLSASRPQDRQFILSSKKLLLSDSGFYLCAWSRRVFPYEQYFGPGTRLTVT.

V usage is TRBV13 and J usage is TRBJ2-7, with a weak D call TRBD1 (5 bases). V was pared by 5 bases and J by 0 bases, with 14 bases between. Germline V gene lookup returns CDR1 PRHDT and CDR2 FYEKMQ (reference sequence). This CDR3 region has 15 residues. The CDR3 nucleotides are TGTGCCAGCAGCCAGACAGTCTCTAGCTCCTACGAGCAGTACTTC. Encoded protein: CASSQTVSSSYEQYF.

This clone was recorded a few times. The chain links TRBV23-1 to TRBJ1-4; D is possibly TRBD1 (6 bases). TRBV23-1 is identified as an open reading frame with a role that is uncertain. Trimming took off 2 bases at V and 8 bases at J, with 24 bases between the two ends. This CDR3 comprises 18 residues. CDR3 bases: TGCGCCAGCAGTCAACCCATCTACGACAGGCCAGTTGGGGAAAAACTGTTTTTT. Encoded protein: CASSQPIYDRPVGEKLFF.

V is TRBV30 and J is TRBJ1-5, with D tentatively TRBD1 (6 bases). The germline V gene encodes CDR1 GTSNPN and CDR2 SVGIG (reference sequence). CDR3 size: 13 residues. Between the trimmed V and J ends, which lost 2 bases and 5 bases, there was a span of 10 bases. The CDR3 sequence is CAWSTGRDQPQHF. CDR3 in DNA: TGTGCCTGGAGTACAGGGAGGGATCAGCCCCAGCATTTT.

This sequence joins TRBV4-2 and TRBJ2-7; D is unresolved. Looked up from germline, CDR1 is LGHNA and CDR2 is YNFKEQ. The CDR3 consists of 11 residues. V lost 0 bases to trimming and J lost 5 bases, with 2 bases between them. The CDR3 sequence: CASSQDHEQYF. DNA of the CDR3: TGTGCCAGCAGCCAAGATCACGAGCAGTACTTC.

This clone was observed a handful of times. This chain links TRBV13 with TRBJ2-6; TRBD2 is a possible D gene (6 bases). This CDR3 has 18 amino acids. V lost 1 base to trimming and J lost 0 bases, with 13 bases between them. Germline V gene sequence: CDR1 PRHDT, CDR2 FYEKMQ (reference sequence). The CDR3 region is CASSLVAGLTSGANVLTF. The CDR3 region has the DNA TGTGCCAGCAGCTTAGTTGCGGGGCTGACCTCTGGGGCCAACGTCCTGACTTTC.

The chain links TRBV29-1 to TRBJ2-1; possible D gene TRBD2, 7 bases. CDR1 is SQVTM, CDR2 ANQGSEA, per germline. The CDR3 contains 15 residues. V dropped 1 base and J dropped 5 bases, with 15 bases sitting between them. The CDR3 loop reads CSVEVSRGADNEQFF. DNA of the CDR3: TGCAGCGTTGAAGTAAGCCGGGGGGCGGACAATGAGCAGTTCTTC.

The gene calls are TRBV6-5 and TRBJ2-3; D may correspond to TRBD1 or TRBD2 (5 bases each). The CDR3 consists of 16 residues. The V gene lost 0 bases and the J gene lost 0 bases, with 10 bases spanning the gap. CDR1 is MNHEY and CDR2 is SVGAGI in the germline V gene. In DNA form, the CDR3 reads TGTGCCAGCAGTTACTCTGGGGGATACAGCACAGATACGCAGTATTTT. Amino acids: CASSYSGGYSTDTQYF.

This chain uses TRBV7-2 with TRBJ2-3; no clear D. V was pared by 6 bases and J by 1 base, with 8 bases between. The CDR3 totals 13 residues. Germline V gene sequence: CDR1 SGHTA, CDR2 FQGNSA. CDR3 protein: CASSRQGTDTQYF. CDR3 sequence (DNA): TGTGCCAGCAGTCGCCAGGGCACAGATACGCAGTATTTT.

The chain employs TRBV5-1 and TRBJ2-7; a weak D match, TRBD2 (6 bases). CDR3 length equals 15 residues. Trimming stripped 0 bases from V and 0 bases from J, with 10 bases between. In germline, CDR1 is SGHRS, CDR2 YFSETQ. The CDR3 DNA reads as TGCGCCAGCAGCTTGGCCGGGGGAACCTCCTACGAGCAGTACTTC. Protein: CASSLAGGTSYEQYF.

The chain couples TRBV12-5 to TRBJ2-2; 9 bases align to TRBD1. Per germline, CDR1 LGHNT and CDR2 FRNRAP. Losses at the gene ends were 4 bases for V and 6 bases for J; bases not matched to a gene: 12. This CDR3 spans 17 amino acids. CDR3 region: CASGSGQGDGRAGELFF. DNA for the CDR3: TGTGCTAGTGGTTCGGGACAGGGAGATGGTAGAGCCGGGGAGCTGTTTTTT.

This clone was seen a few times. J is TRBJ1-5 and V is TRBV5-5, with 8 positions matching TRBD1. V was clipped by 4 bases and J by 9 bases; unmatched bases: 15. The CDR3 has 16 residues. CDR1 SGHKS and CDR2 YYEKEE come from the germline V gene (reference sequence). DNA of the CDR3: TGTGCCAGCAGCCTGGAGACAGGGGCACGTGGTGGGCCCCAGCATTTT. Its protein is CASSLETGARGGPQHF.